These T cell receptor beta chains were read from a single sample in a study of blood T cells in healthy people across ages. MiXCR, applied by TCRdb to the 5' RACE reads, yields one record per CDR3 protein. The data show around 940,000 distinct CDR3 sequences, roughly 47% seen once. Sequenced sample: blood. Every receptor here comes from a woman aged 60-75 years in good health. Both conserved end residues are trimmed from each CDR3.

v_call cdr3_aa
TRBV3-1 ASSQDRQLGGYT
TRBV4-3 ASSPEPPGLTTGEQF
TRBV30 AWKGYYEQY
TRBV24-1 ATSVGGRAYEQY
TRBV6-1 ASSPQGSQIGSSGRFDEQY
TRBV28 ASSQQGSNGYT
TRBV20-1 SARPGTGNRRTEAF
TRBV9 ASSPTPRASGRTYEQY
TRBV14 ASSNTRETQY
TRBV7-9 ASSRTGGEETQY
TRBV5-1 ASSWTDITGELF
TRBV29-1 TGVFGEQF
TRBV5-1 ASSFSDRGTDTQY
TRBV20-1 SARYRSDWEQF
TRBV3-1 ASSQESRGPNYEQY
TRBV3-1 ASLAGGRYGEQY
TRBV13 ASSLPRKDFTDTQY
TRBV3-1 ASSQDQGQYNEQF
TRBV12-3/TRBV12-4 ASGRRGRADAQY
TRBV20-1 SAYRGISYEQY
TRBV21-1 ASSKAWDRVLGSAKNIQY
TRBV30 AWSVGGWNIQY
TRBV2 ASLRGLLSGANVLT
TRBV6-5 ASSLDMLFRGYT
TRBV2 ASSPYEDQPQH
TRBV12-3/TRBV12-4 ASSSMDRQGSPLH
TRBV11-2 ASSLDRLGQPQH
TRBV7-8 ASSLIGGFENEQF